A selection of T cell receptor beta chains follows, all from one sample in a study of shared clonotypes between healthy human individuals. Some clones are missing from TCRdb's copy, which holds only in-frame ones; the method was immunoSEQ multiplex PCR. The table has about 2 million clones, about 95% seen once. Material for sequencing was naive CD8+ T cells sorted from blood. These receptors originate from a man aged 18-30 years in good health. The CDR3 runs from the conserved cysteine through the conserved F or W. The D gene is left open where the match is weak. Only part of the rows carry a size: once, few, many, or a class if the clone is expanded.

>TRBJ2-6|TRBV4-1|.|.
TGCGCCAGCAGCCCAAGGGCCCCTCTCTCTGGGGCCAACGTCCTGACTTTC
CASSPRAPLSGANVLTF
>TRBJ1-4|TRBV7-8|.|.
TGTGCCAGCAGCTTGTTACCCCCGGACGAAAAACTGTTTTTT
CASSLLPPDEKLFF
>TRBJ2-1|TRBV28|.|once
TGTGCCAGCAGCCTGGGGGGGGCCGGGCAGTTCTTC
CASSLGGAGQFF
>TRBJ1-1|TRBV19|.|.
TGTGCCACCTCACAGGGTGGGGGAGTGCTGAACACTGAAGCTTTCTTT
CATSQGGGVLNTEAFF
>TRBJ2-5|TRBV7-9|.|once
TGTGCCAGCAGCTTTGGGGGTATGGGGCAAGAGACCCAGTACTTC
CASSFGGMGQETQYF
>TRBJ2-1|TRBV4-3|TRBD2|.
TGCGCCAGCAGCCATGGACAGGGTGTCCTAGCGGGAGGCCTCGAACAGTTCTTC
CASSHGQGVLAGGLEQFF
>TRBJ2-5|TRBV4-3|.|.
TGCGCCAGCAGCCAACTCCGCCCTGGGAGGCCAAGGACGGAACAAGAGACCCAGTACTTC
CASSQLRPGRPRTEQETQYF
>TRBJ2-1|TRBV27|TRBD2|.
TGTGCCAGCAGTTCACTAGCGGGGGGCTACAATGAGCAGTTCTTC
CASSSLAGGYNEQFF
>TRBJ2-7|TRBV7-8|.|.
TGTGCCAGCAGCCCAGACTCTGCCGAGCAGTACTTC
CASSPDSAEQYF
>TRBJ1-5|TRBV6-5|.|.
TGTGCCAGCAGTTACGACCCTATGGGCAATCAGCCCCAGCATTTT
CASSYDPMGNQPQHF
>TRBJ1-2|TRBV28|.|.
TGTGCCAGCACCTTTTCCCACCCGGGCTATGGCTACACCTTC
CASTFSHPGYGYTF
>TRBJ2-2|TRBV7-9|.|.
TGTGCCAGCAGCTTAGTCTCAGGGACCGGGGAGCTGTTTTTT
CASSLVSGTGELFF
>TRBJ1-5|TRBV27|.|.
TGTGCCAGCAGTTGGACGGCGGATCAGCCCCAGCATTTT
CASSWTADQPQHF
>TRBJ2-7|TRBV11-2|.|once
TGTGCCAGCAGCCCTAGAGGGGGAGCGGGGGAGCAGTACTTC
CASSPRGGAGEQYF
>TRBJ2-1|TRBV5-5|.|.
TGTGCCAGCAGCTTGATGCTGGGGGGCGATGAGCAGTTCTTC
CASSLMLGGDEQFF
>TRBJ1-4|TRBV18|.|.
TGTGCCAGCTCACCCTCTAAGGGGGATAAGGATGAAAAACTGTTTTTT
CASSPSKGDKDEKLFF
>TRBJ2-7|TRBV7-9|.|.
TGTGCCAGCAGCTCCTTGGCCCCAAAGGGGCGATACGAGCAGTACTTC
CASSSLAPKGRYEQYF
>TRBJ1-5|TRBV6-5|.|.
TGTGCCAGCAGTTACTCGATTGACAGCAATCAGCCCCAGCATTTT
CASSYSIDSNQPQHF
>TRBJ2-7|TRBV2|.|.
TGTGCCAGCAGTTTCGGGGCCGCGAGTACCTACGAGCAGTACTTC
CASSFGAASTYEQYF
>TRBJ2-2|TRBV7-3|TRBD2|.
TGTGCCAGCAGCCCCTGGGGTAGCGGGGGCCGGAACACCGGGGAGCTGTTTTTT
CASSPWGSGGRNTGELFF
>TRBJ1-2|TRBV28|.|.
TGTGCCAGCAGTTTCCCCGTTCCGGTTACGAGCTATGGCTACACCTTC
CASSFPVPVTSYGYTF
>TRBJ1-2|TRBV9|.|.
TGTGCCAGCAGCGTAGACGATATTAACTATGGCTACACCTTC
CASSVDDINYGYTF
>TRBJ1-1|TRBV19|TRBD1|.
TGTGCCAGTAGTTCCCACAGGGGGCTAAATACTGAAGCTTTCTTT
CASSSHRGLNTEAFF
>TRBJ2-3|TRBV14|.|once
TGTGCCAGCAGCCAACACACGGAATTATTCACAGATACGCAGTATTTT
CASSQHTELFTDTQYF
>TRBJ2-2|TRBV7-8|.|once
TGTGCCAGCAGCCTAGGGAACCCGGGAAGGGAGCTGTTTTTT
CASSLGNPGRELFF
>TRBJ1-6|TRBV2|TRBD1|once
TGTGCCAGCAGTGCACAGGGGAATAATTCACCCCTCCACTTT
CASSAQGNNSPLHF
>TRBJ1-5|TRBV5-8|.|.
TGTGCCAGCCACCAGTGGGGCAATCAGCCCCAGCATTTT
CASHQWGNQPQHF
>TRBJ1-1|TRBV6-5|TRBD1|.
TGTGCCAGCAGACTAGACAGGGCCGGCACTGAAGCTTTCTTT
CASRLDRAGTEAFF
>TRBJ1-4|TRBV27|TRBD1|.
TGTGCCAGCACCTGGACAGGAGGCAATGAAAAACTGTTTTTT
CASTWTGGNEKLFF
>TRBJ2-1|TRBV4-1|TRBD2|.
TGCGCCAGCAGCCAAGATTGGTCCGGGACTAGTTCGAGTGAGCAGTTCTTC
CASSQDWSGTSSSEQFF
>TRBJ1-2|TRBV18|TRBD1|.
TGTGCCAGCTCACCAGCAGGGGGCGCTTTCAACTATGGCTACACCTTC
CASSPAGGAFNYGYTF
>TRBJ1-5|TRBV10-3|.|.
TGTGCCATCAGTGTCAGGGGAAATCAGCCCCAGCATTTT
CAISVRGNQPQHF
>TRBJ2-1|TRBV13|.|.
TGTGCCAGCAGCTTAGGCGTTGATGAGCAGTTCTTC
CASSLGVDEQFF
>TRBJ1-1|TRBV2|TRBD1|.
TGTGCCAGCAGTGGTAGGGACAGTATCCTGAACACTGAAGCTTTCTTT
CASSGRDSILNTEAFF
>TRBJ1-6|TRBV5-5|.|.
TGTGCCAGCAGCTCGGAGGGCAATTCACCCCTCCACTTT
CASSSEGNSPLHF
>TRBJ2-1|TRBV9|.|.
TGTGCCAGCAGCGTAGAAGGGGGGTTGAATGAGCAGTTCTTC
CASSVEGGLNEQFF
>TRBJ2-3|TRBV7-3|.|.
TGTGCCAGCAGCTTAACGATCACAGATACGCAGTATTTT
CASSLTITDTQYF
>TRBJ2-7|TRBV12-5|TRBD2|.
TGTGCTAGTGGTCTAGCGGGAGGCACCTACGAGCAGTACTTC
CASGLAGGTYEQYF
>TRBJ1-2|TRBV7-2|.|once
TGTGCCAGCAGCGCGGTCGGGGGGGCTGTATATGGCTACACCTTC
CASSAVGGAVYGYTF
>TRBJ1-1|TRBV19|.|.
TGTGCCAGTAGTACCCCGGGCCCCACTGAAGCTTTCTTT
CASSTPGPTEAFF
>TRBJ2-7|TRBV29-1|TRBD2|.
TGCAGCGCCTCCGGGCTAGCGGGAGTGGCCTACGAGCAGTACTTC
CSASGLAGVAYEQYF
>TRBJ2-7|TRBV27|.|once
TGTGCCAGCAGTTTTACCTCAACCCGCTACGAGCAGTACTTC
CASSFTSTRYEQYF
>TRBJ1-2|TRBV7-6|TRBD1|.
TGTGCCAGCAGCTTTTTCCCGGGACAGGGGGCGGTTATGTATGGCTACACCTTC
CASSFFPGQGAVMYGYTF
>TRBJ2-1|TRBV12-5|.|.
TGTGCTAGTGGTTTGGTAAAGACAGACCACAATGAGCAGTTCTTC
CASGLVKTDHNEQFF
>TRBJ2-7|TRBV7-2|TRBD1|.
TGTGCCAGCAGCTCCCTGGACAGGAGGTATTCCTACGAGCAGTACTTC
CASSSLDRRYSYEQYF
>TRBJ2-7|TRBV4-2|.|.
TGTGCCAGCAGCCAAGATCTGGGGGACCTCTACGAGCAGTACTTC
CASSQDLGDLYEQYF
>TRBJ1-1|TRBV7-3|TRBD1|.
TGTGCCAGCAGCTTACAGGGGGGTACTGAAGCTTTCTTT
CASSLQGGTEAFF
>TRBJ2-7|TRBV7-9|TRBD2|.
TGTGCCAGCAGTCCAACTAGCGGGGGGTCCTCCTACGAGCAGTACTTC
CASSPTSGGSSYEQYF
>TRBJ2-7|TRBV6-1|TRBD2|.
TGTGCCAGCAGTGAACCGGGCGGGGGTGCTCACGAGCAGTACTTC
CASSEPGGGAHEQYF
>TRBJ2-2|TRBV29-1|TRBD1|.
TGCAGCGTTGTAGACAGGGACCTGAACACCGGGGAGCTGTTTTTT
CSVVDRDLNTGELFF
>TRBJ2-1|TRBV7-8|TRBD2|.
TGTGCCAGCAGTCGGGGTAGCGGGAGGTACAATGAGCAGTTCTTC
CASSRGSGRYNEQFF
>TRBJ2-7|TRBV7-6|.|.
TGTGCCAGCAGCTTAAATGATTGGAACGAGCAGTACTTC
CASSLNDWNEQYF
>TRBJ2-7|TRBV6-1|.|.
TGTGCCAGCAGACCCTTAGCCATGTGGGATCTGGAGCAGTACTTC
CASRPLAMWDLEQYF